Listed below are T cell receptor beta chains from one sample, sequenced in a study of cytomegalovirus exposure and HLA in healthy donors. Method: immunoSEQ multiplex PCR; TCRdb's copy keeps in-frame clones and lacks some. The specimen's table records 40,000 to 60,000 clones. Sample: PBMCs. These TCRs come from a female donor in good health and CMV-seronegative. CDR3s leave out the opening cysteine and the closing phenylalanine or tryptophan.

>TRBV18|TRBJ1-1
ASSPEVTGGVAEAF
>TRBV5-1|TRBJ2-2
ASSALTGNANTGELF
>TRBV19|TRBJ1-2
ASSKGQPPYGYT
>TRBV5-6|TRBJ2-7
ASSLRERLAAEQY
>TRBV6-1|TRBJ1-1
ASSESFGGDTEAF
>TRBV4-2|TRBJ2-7
ASSYTGTNYEQY
>TRBV5-4|TRBJ1-4
ASSLAGSNEKLF
>TRBV19|TRBJ2-7
ASKSQEREGAEQY
>TRBV9|TRBJ2-2
ASSARTRGTGELF
>TRBV7-6|TRBJ1-6
ASRHTGVNSPLH
>TRBV5-1|TRBJ1-1
ASSLVGGSTEAF
>TRBV29-1|TRBJ1-1
SAGGPGEGTEAF
>TRBV7-9|TRBJ1-1
ASSPHGQGSEAF
>TRBV11-3|TRBJ2-1
ASSRRGLGVDEQF
>TRBV7-9|TRBJ2-7
ASSLIRNYEQY
>TRBV5-1|TRBJ2-5
ASSSGLAGMIQETQY
>TRBV4-2|TRBJ2-7
ASSQEGTSRYPYEQY
>TRBV30|TRBJ1-1
AWSAFRNRGTEAF
>TRBV13|TRBJ1-1
ASSRDWARTEAF
>TRBV15|TRBJ1-1
ATSRGHRGAF
>TRBV6-6|TRBJ2-5
ASSRLAVIQETQY
>TRBV29-1|TRBJ2-1
SVEPGRGSYNEQF
>TRBV10-3|TRBJ2-3
AISVGGGRTDTQY
>TRBV6-4|TRBJ2-3
ASSDRTSEVDTQY
>TRBV6-4|TRBJ1-1
ASSRNTGGTEAF
>TRBV4-2|TRBJ1-2
ASRLDQTGYYGYT
>TRBV6-1|TRBJ2-6
ASSAGDSGANVLT
>TRBV9|TRBJ2-5
ASSPGQGTVPY
>TRBV29-1|TRBJ2-3
SVAGRQVDTQY
>TRBV28|TRBJ1-2
ASSSTPGGAWGYT
>TRBV27|TRBJ1-2
ASSSTGGFYGYT
>TRBV5-6|TRBJ1-1
ASSLVDSRMNTEAF
>TRBV30|TRBJ1-1
AWSVRDRQNTEAF
>TRBV4-3|TRBJ2-5
ASSQGLAGGLIFQETQY